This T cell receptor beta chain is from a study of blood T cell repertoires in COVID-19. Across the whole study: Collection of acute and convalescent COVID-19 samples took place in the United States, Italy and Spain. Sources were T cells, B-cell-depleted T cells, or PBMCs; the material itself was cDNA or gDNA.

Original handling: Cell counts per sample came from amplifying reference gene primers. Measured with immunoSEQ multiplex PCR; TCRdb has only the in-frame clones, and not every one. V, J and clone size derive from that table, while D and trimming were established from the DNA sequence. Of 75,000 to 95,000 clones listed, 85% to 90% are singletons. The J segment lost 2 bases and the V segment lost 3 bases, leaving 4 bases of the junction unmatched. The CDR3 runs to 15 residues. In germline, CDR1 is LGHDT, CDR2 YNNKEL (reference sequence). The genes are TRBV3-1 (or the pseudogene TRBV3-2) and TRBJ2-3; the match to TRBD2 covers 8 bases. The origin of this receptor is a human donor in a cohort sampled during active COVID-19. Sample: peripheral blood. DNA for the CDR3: TGTGCCAGCAGCCAGGGACTAGGGGCCACAGATACGCAGTATTTT. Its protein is CASSQGLGATDTQYF.